The 29 T cell receptor beta chains reported below all come from one sample, sequenced in a study of OX40 agonist ivuxolimab in advanced cancers. Here immunoSEQ multiplex PCR was the method, and the copy in TCRdb shows in-frame clones only, minus some. The sample lists more than 80,000 clones, 90% seen once, with approximately 0.49% in the top ten. The starting material was CD4+ or CD8+ T cells sorted from blood, obtained in a trial of the OX40 agonist ivuxolimab. Every receptor here comes from an adult with an advanced solid tumor such as melanoma, head and neck, liver or kidney cancer.

This clone was counted once. The V call is TRBV7-8, the J call TRBJ2-5, with 9 bases identical to TRBD2. CDR1 SGHVS and CDR2 FQNEAQ come from the germline V gene. The CDR3 length is 16 residues. The trim removed 5 bases at V and 4 bases at J, leaving 11 bases unmatched. This CDR3 reads CASSKGVGTSRETQYF. CDR3 DNA sequence: TGTGCCAGCAGCAAAGGCGTGGGGACTAGCAGAGAGACCCAGTACTTC.

The chain combines TRBV28 with TRBJ2-2; TRBD1 agrees at 7 bases. The CDR3 is 15 amino acids. Trimming took 5 bases from V and 6 from J; bases not matched to a gene: 9. The germline gives CDR1 MDHEN, CDR2 SYDVKM. Here the CDR3 reads CASSPWGTAPGELFF. Written as DNA, the CDR3 is TGTGCCAGCAGTCCCTGGGGGACAGCCCCCGGGGAGCTGTTTTTT.

CDR3 in amino acids: CASSLWQKETQYF. Written as DNA, the CDR3 is TGTGCCAGCAGCTTATGGCAGAAAGAGACCCAGTACTTC. This chain links TRBV7-2 with TRBJ2-5; no clear D. CDR3 length: 13 amino acids. V lost 2 bases, J lost 3 bases, and 7 bases lay in between. CDR1 is SGHTA, CDR2 FQGNSA, per germline.

CDR3 region: CASTRRTGEETQYF. The CDR3 DNA reads as TGTGCCAGTACCCGTAGGACAGGGGAAGAGACCCAGTACTTC. This chain connects TRBV2 to TRBJ2-5; 9 positions agree with TRBD1. V lost 9 bases, J lost 3 bases, and 8 bases stayed unmatched. The CDR3 sequence is 14 residues long. CDR1 and CDR2 from the germline V gene are SNHLY and FYNNEI.

The rearrangement uses TRBV6-6 and TRBJ1-1; D is unresolved. CDR3 size: 15 residues. Looked up from germline, CDR1 is MNHNY and CDR2 is SVGAGI (reference sequence). The V and J ends lost 0 bases and 1 base respectively, with 9 bases between them. This CDR3 is CASSYSARENTEAFF. CDR3 bases: TGTGCCAGCAGTTACTCTGCGAGGGAGAACACTGAAGCTTTCTTT.

This clone appeared a few times. The CDR3 DNA reads as TGTGCCAGCAGCGAGAGGGGGGAGGGAAATTCACCCCTCCACTTT. The encoded protein is CASSERGEGNSPLHF. This rearrangement joins TRBV9 to TRBJ1-6; tentative D call: TRBD1 (6 bases). The CDR3 has 15 amino acids. The ends were cut back, 3 bases at V and 7 bases at J, with 14 bases in the middle. From germline, CDR1 is SGDLS and CDR2 YYNGEE. Based on the CDR3 plus reference TRBV9 and TRBJ1-6, the full variable domain is DSGVTQTPKHLITATGQRVTLRCSPRSGDLSVYWYQQSLDQGLQFLIQYYNGEERAKGNILERFSAQQFPDLHSELNLSSLELGDSALYFCASSERGEGNSPLHFGNGTRLTVT.

The J gene is TRBJ2-3, the V gene TRBV19; D perhaps matches TRBD2 (5 bases). Germline V CDR1 and CDR2: LNHDA, SQIVND (reference sequence). Trimming cost V 5 bases and J 0 bases, with 9 bases left between them. The CDR3 has 14 residues. The CDR3 sequence: CASSDRTSTDTQYF. CDR3 nucleotides: TGTGCCAGTAGTGATCGGACTAGCACAGATACGCAGTATTTT.

The chain has TRBV5-1 and TRBJ2-1; 16 bases are a match to TRBD2. The V gene's germline CDR1 is SGHRS and CDR2 YFSETQ. The V and J ends lost 5 bases and 7 bases, in that order; junction bases with no gene match: 12. CDR3 length: 18 residues. CDR3 loop: CASRSGTSGGAIRNEQFF. CDR3 DNA sequence: TGCGCCAGCAGAAGTGGGACTAGCGGGGGGGCTATACGGAATGAGCAGTTCTTC.

This clone was recorded once. The chain links TRBV5-4 to TRBJ2-5; 10 nucleotides match TRBD2. Germline lookup yields CDR1 SGHNT and CDR2 YYREEE (reference sequence). The J segment lost 5 bases and the V segment lost 3 bases, leaving 10 bases of the junction unmatched. The CDR3 spans 16 residues. CDR3 DNA: TGTGCCAGCAGCTCGGGGATAGCGGGGGGTTCGGAGACCCAGTACTTC. It yields the protein CASSSGIAGGSETQYF.

The chain recombines TRBV5-1 with TRBJ1-2; D unresolved. Germline V gene sequence: CDR1 SGHRS, CDR2 YFSETQ. V was clipped by 2 bases and J by 8 bases, with 13 bases between them. CDR3 size: 13 residues. The CDR3 region is CASSLEPLLGYTF. DNA for the CDR3: TGCGCCAGCAGCTTAGAACCTCTTCTGGGCTACACCTTC.

This sequence joins TRBV28 and TRBJ2-7, with TRBD1 matching 7 bases. Germline assignment: CDR1 MDHEN and CDR2 SYDVKM. Losses at the gene ends were 6 bases for V and 0 bases for J; bases not matched to a gene: 11. This CDR3 has 16 residues. Here the CDR3 reads CASSLMDRILSYEQYF. The CDR3 DNA is TGTGCCAGCAGCCTTATGGACAGGATCCTCTCCTACGAGCAGTACTTC.

The chain has TRBV28 and TRBJ2-4, with D possibly being TRBD1 (6 bases). The CDR3 sequence is 12 residues long. Germline CDR1 is MDHEN and CDR2 is SYDVKM. Trimming stripped 5 bases from V and 9 bases from J, with 11 bases between. The CDR3 coding sequence is TGTGCCAGCAGTGCAGGGGTGGGCATTCAGTACTTC. Residues: CASSAGVGIQYF.

The chain employs TRBV5-1 and TRBJ1-1; TRBD1 aligns across 10 bases. Per germline, CDR1 SGHRS and CDR2 YFSETQ. The CDR3 totals 16 residues. J gave up 0 bases and V 4 bases, and 6 bases lay outside the gene matches. The CDR3 loop is CASSPGQGGMNTEAFF. DNA for the CDR3: TGCGCCAGCAGCCCAGGACAGGGGGGAATGAACACTGAAGCTTTCTTT. The variable domain in full, completed from reference TRBV5-1 and TRBJ1-1, reads KAGVTQTPRYLIKTRGQQVTLSCSPISGHRSVSWYQQTPGQGLQFLFEYFSETQRNKGNFPGRFSGRQFSNSRSEMNVSTLELGDSALYLCASSPGQGGMNTEAFFGQGTRLTVV.

This clone was detected once. V is TRBV7-3 and J is TRBJ2-1; TRBD1 aligns across 9 bases. CDR3 size: 15 residues. In germline, CDR1 is SGHTA, CDR2 FQGTGA. V trimming: 5 bases; J trimming: 6 bases; junction bases outside the gene matches: 8. The CDR3 here is CASSGPGQGSNEQFF. In DNA form, the CDR3 reads TGTGCCAGCAGCGGACCGGGACAGGGTAGCAATGAGCAGTTCTTC. Together with reference TRBV7-3 and TRBJ2-1, the CDR3 gives the full variable domain: GAGVSQTPSNKVTEKGKYVELRCDPISGHTALYWYRQSLGQGPEFLIYFQGTGAADDSGLPNDRFFAVRPEGSVSTLKIQRTERGDSAVYLCASSGPGQGSNEQFFGPGTRLTVL.

The V and J genes are TRBV11-3 and TRBJ2-5; D is ambiguous. V lost 3 bases and J 5 bases, leaving 10 bases between the germline ends. CDR3 length: 13 amino acids. Germline-derived CDR1 and CDR2 are SGHNT and YENEEA. The CDR3 nucleotides are TGTGCCAGCAGCTTGGTAGCAGTTGAGACCCAGTACTTC. It yields the protein CASSLVAVETQYF.

The J gene is TRBJ1-1, the V gene TRBV29-1; perhaps TRBD1 as D (5 bases). The length of the CDR3 is 14 residues. The V gene lost 0 bases and the J gene lost 5 bases, with 13 bases spanning the gap. CDR1 and CDR2 from the germline V gene are SQVTM and ANQGSEA. The CDR3 here is CSVEDAGRGTEAFF. CDR3 bases: TGCAGCGTTGAAGATGCGGGTAGGGGTACTGAAGCTTTCTTT. Looking up the rest from reference TRBV29-1 and TRBJ1-1 gives the full variable domain: SAVISQKPSRDICQRGTSLTIQCQVDSQVTMMFWYRQQPGQSLTLIATANQGSEATYESGFVIDKFPISRPNLTFSTLTVSNMSPEDSSIYLCSVEDAGRGTEAFFGQGTRLTVV.

The gene calls are TRBV7-2 and TRBJ1-2, with unresolved D. V was trimmed by 0 bases and J by 4 bases, leaving 9 bases between them. Germline CDR1 and CDR2: SGHTA and FQGNSA. The length of the CDR3 is 14 residues. CDR3 in amino acids: CASSLASSAYGYTF. The CDR3, as DNA: TGTGCCAGCAGCTTAGCTAGTTCAGCCTATGGCTACACCTTC.

This clone was recorded once. The J gene is TRBJ2-7, the V gene TRBV11-2; D is perhaps TRBD2 (6 bases). The CDR3 is 14 amino acids. V dropped 5 bases and J dropped 7 bases, with 18 bases sitting between them. From germline, CDR1 is SGHAT and CDR2 FQNNGV. CDR3 bases: TGTGCCAGCAGCCCGGGACTTTCCTATCAAGAGCAGTACTTC. Encoded protein: CASSPGLSYQEQYF. Drawing the rest from reference TRBV11-2 and TRBJ2-7, the complete variable domain is EAGVAQSPRYKIIEKRQSVAFWCNPISGHATLYWYQQILGQGPKLLIQFQNNGVVDDSQLPKDRFSAERLKGVDSTLKIQPAKLEDSAVYLCASSPGLSYQEQYFGPGTRLTVT.

The chain joins TRBV30 to TRBJ2-7, with D perhaps TRBD1 (7 bases). The CDR3 consists of 13 residues. Germline V lookup: CDR1 GTSNPN, CDR2 SVGIG (reference sequence). V was cut by 3 bases and J by 5 bases, with 14 bases left in between. Here the CDR3 reads CAWRWQGGNEQYF. The CDR3 region has the DNA TGTGCCTGGAGATGGCAGGGGGGCAACGAGCAGTACTTC.

The chain joins TRBV11-2 to TRBJ2-2; maybe TRBD2 (6 bases). The V end lost 2 bases, the J end lost 4 bases, and 20 bases lay between the germline ends. Germline CDR1 and CDR2: SGHAT and FQNNGV. The CDR3 loop spans 18 amino acids. This CDR3 is CASSLTPLAVPGTGELFF. The CDR3 DNA sequence: TGTGCCAGCAGCTTAACCCCACTAGCCGTCCCCGGCACCGGGGAGCTGTTTTTT.

The rearrangement links TRBV5-1 to TRBJ2-7; TRBD1 matches 7 bases. V trimming: 7 bases; J trimming: 6 bases; junction bases outside the gene matches: 10. Germline-derived CDR1 and CDR2 are SGHRS and YFSETQ. This CDR3 comprises 13 residues. CDR3 DNA sequence: TGCGCCAGCCACATACAGGGGAAGGGCGAGCAGTACTTC. It translates to CASHIQGKGEQYF.

The CDR3 sequence is CASSIHGQPGEAFF. Here the CDR3 DNA reads TGTGCCAGCAGTATACACGGACAGCCAGGTGAAGCTTTCTTT. The chain couples TRBV28 to TRBJ1-1, with D possibly TRBD1 on 6 matching bases. Germline assignment: CDR1 MDHEN and CDR2 SYDVKM. The V end lost 5 bases, the J end lost 7 bases, and 17 bases lay between the germline ends. This CDR3 has 14 residues.

The V call is TRBV7-7, the J call TRBJ2-3; 8 nucleotides align to TRBD2. The CDR3 covers 15 residues. V dropped 1 base and J dropped 2; count of bases not matched to a gene: 2. CDR1 and CDR2 (germline): SSHAT, FNYEAQ (reference sequence). The CDR3, as DNA: TGTGCCAGCAGCTTAGGTAGCGGGGCCACAGATACGCAGTATTTT. Translating gives CASSLGSGATDTQYF.

The chain has TRBV5-6 and TRBJ1-4; D is ambiguous. V was cut by 1 base and J by 8 bases, with 12 bases left in between. The CDR3 contains 14 residues. From germline, CDR1 is SGHDT and CDR2 YYEEEE. CDR3 loop: CASSLREGYEKLFF. DNA for the CDR3: TGTGCCAGCAGCTTGAGAGAAGGATACGAAAAACTGTTTTTT. The full variable domain, in which reference TRBV5-6 and TRBJ1-4 provide the parts outside the CDR3, is DAGVTQSPTHLIKTRGQQVTLRCSPKSGHDTVSWYQQALGQGPQFIFQYYEEEERQRGNFPDRFSGHQFPNYSSELNVNALLLGDSALYLCASSLREGYEKLFFGSGTQLSVL.

This chain connects TRBV18 to TRBJ1-2; 7 positions agree with TRBD1. V gave up 3 bases and J gave up 0 bases; unmatched junction bases: 4. Germline V gene data show CDR1 as KGHSH and CDR2 as LQKENI. The CDR3 is made up of 15 amino acids. CDR3 protein: CASSPPTGSNYGYTF. The CDR3, as DNA: TGTGCCAGCTCACCTCCGACAGGGTCTAACTATGGCTACACCTTC.

The chain joins TRBV5-1 to TRBJ2-3; D is perhaps TRBD1 (5 bases). CDR1 SGHRS and CDR2 YFSETQ come from the germline V gene. Trimming cost V 2 bases and J 5 bases, with 9 bases left between them. The CDR3 length is 13 residues. DNA for the CDR3: TGCGCCAGCAGCTTCCCCCAGGGAGATACGCAGTATTTT. Translating gives CASSFPQGDTQYF.

This clone was picked up a small number of times. The rearrangement links TRBV7-2 to TRBJ2-7; weak D call: TRBD2 (5 bases). The V gene's germline CDR1 is SGHTA and CDR2 FQGNSA. V dropped 4 bases and J dropped 0 bases, with 10 bases sitting between them. CDR3 size: 14 residues. The CDR3 protein is CASSSQRDSYEQYF. CDR3 DNA: TGTGCCAGCAGCTCCCAGAGGGACTCCTACGAGCAGTACTTC.

This chain connects TRBV6-6 to TRBJ2-7, with D perhaps TRBD1 (5 bases). V lost 5 bases, J lost 2 bases, and 10 bases lay in between. Germline V CDR1 and CDR2: MNHNY, SVGAGI (reference sequence). The CDR3 covers 13 residues. The CDR3 spells CASSKDTTYEQYF. The CDR3 bases are TGTGCCAGCAGTAAGGACACCACCTACGAGCAGTACTTC.

The chain recombines TRBV6-5 with TRBJ1-5, with D perhaps TRBD1 (6 bases). This CDR3 spans 15 amino acids. CDR1 and CDR2 (germline): MNHEY, SVGAGI. V lost 6 bases, J lost 2 bases, and 14 bases lay in between. CDR3 loop: CASSLNREGNQPQHF. Here the CDR3 DNA reads TGTGCCAGCAGCCTCAACAGGGAGGGCAATCAGCCCCAGCATTTT.